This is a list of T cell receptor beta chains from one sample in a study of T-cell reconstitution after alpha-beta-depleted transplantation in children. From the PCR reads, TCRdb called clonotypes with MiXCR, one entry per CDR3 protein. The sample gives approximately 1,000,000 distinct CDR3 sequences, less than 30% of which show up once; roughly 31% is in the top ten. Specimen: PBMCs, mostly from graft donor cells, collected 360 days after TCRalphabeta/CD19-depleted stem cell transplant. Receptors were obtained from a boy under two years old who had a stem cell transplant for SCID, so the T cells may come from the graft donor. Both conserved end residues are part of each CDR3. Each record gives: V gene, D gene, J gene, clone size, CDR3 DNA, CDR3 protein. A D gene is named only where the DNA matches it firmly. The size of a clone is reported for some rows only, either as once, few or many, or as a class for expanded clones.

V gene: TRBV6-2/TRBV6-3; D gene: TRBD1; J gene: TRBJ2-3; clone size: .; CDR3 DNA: TGTGCCAGCAGACTCGACAGGGGGAGTGTAGATACGCAGTATTTT; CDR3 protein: CASRLDRGSVDTQYF
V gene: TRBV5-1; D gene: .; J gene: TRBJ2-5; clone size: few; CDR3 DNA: TGCGCCAGCAGCTTGGAGAGACCGGGAGAGACCCAGTACTTC; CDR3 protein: CASSLERPGETQYF
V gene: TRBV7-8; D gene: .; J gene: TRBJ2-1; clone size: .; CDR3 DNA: TGTGCCAGCAGCCCGACTTTGAGGTTAGGGAGCAATGAGCAGTTCTTC; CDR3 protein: CASSPTLRLGSNEQFF
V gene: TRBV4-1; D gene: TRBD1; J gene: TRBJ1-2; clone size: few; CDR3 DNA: TGCGCCAGCAGCCTCGCAAACTTTGGACAGGGGGGATGGTATGGCTACACCTTC; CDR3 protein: CASSLANFGQGGWYGYTF
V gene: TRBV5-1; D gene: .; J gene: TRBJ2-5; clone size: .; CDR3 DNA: TGCGCCAGCAGCCCGGCCGTGGGGGCGATGGAGACCCAGTACTTC; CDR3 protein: CASSPAVGAMETQYF
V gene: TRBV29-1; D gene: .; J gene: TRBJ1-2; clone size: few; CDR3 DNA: TGCAGCGTTGGGCTTTCGCCAGAATTAAACTATGGCTACACCTTC; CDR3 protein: CSVGLSPELNYGYTF
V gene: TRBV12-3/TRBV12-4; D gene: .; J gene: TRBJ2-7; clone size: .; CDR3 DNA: TGTGCCAGCAGTTACGGCCCAAGCAGCTCCTACGAGCAGTACTTC; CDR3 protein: CASSYGPSSSYEQYF
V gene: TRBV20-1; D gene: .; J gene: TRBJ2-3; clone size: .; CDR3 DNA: TGCAGTGCTAGAACGGGACTTAGCACAGATACGCAGTATTTT; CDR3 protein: CSARTGLSTDTQYF
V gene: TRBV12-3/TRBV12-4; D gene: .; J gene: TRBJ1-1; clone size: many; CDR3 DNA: TGTGCCAGCAGTTTGCCAGGGGTGTTTCCTGAAGCTTTCTTT; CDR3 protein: CASSLPGVFPEAFF
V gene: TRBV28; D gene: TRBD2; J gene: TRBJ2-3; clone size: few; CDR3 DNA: TGTGCCAGCAGCATGACTAGCGGGGATTCCTCTTTCACAGATACGCAGTATTTT; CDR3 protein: CASSMTSGDSSFTDTQYF
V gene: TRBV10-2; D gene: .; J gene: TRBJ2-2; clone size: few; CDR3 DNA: TGCGCCAGCAAAACGACAGGGAACACCGGGGAGCTGTTTTTT; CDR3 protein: CASKTTGNTGELFF
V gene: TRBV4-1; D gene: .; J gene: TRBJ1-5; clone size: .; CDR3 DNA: TGCGCCAGCAGCCAAGACCGGGGGGATTATTGGCCCCAGCATTTT; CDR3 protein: CASSQDRGDYWPQHF
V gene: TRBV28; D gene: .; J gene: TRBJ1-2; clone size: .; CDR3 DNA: TGTGCCAGCAGTTTATGCTGTGGGGGACTTGGCTACACCTTC; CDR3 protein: CASSLCCGGLGYTF
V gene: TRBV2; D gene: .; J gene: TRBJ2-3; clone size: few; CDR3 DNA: TGTGCCAGCAGGGACTCTCCAGACACAGATACGCAGTATTTT; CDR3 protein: CASRDSPDTDTQYF
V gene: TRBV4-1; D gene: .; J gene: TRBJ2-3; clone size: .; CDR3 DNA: TGCGCCAGCAGCCGAGTATTAAGTCCCACAGATACGCAGTATTTT; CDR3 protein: CASSRVLSPTDTQYF
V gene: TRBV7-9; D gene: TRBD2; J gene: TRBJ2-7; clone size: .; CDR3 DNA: TGTGCCAGCAGCTTAGGGGGGGGAAAGAACGAGCAGTACTTC; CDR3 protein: CASSLGGGKNEQYF
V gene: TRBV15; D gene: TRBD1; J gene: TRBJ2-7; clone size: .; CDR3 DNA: TGTGCCACCAGCAGAGACAGGGGGCGGTCCCTCGCCTACGAGCAGTACTTC; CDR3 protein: CATSRDRGRSLAYEQYF
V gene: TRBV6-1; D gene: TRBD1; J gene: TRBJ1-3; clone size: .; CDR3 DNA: TGTGCCAGCAATCCACAGGGGGTATCGGGAAACACCATATATTTT; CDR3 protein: CASNPQGVSGNTIYF
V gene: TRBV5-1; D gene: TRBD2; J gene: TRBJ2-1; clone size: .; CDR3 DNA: TGCGCCAGCAGCTTGGGGCCTAGCGGGGAGCAGTTCTTC; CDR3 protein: CASSLGPSGEQFF
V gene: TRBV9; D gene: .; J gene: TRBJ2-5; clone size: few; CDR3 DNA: TGTGCCAGCAGCGTAGGTAACGGGGGCCCAGAGACCCAGTACTTC; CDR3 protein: CASSVGNGGPETQYF
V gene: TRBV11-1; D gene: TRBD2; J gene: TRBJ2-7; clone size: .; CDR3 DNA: TGTGCCAGCAGCTTAGCGGCGGGGGGGCAATTCTACGAGCAGTACTTC; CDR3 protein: CASSLAAGGQFYEQYF
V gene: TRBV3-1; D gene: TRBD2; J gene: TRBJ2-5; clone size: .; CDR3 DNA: TGTGCCAGCAGCCAGGGACTAGCGGACCAAGAGACCCAGTACTTC; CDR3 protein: CASSQGLADQETQYF
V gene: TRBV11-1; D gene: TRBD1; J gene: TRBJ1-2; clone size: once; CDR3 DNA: TGTGCCAGCAGCTTAGGTGACAGGGCTCGATATGGCTACACCTTC; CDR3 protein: CASSLGDRARYGYTF
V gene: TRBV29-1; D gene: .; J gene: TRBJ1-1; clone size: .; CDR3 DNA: TGCAGCGTTGAAAGGCGGGGTCGTGCGAACACTGAAGCTTTCTTT; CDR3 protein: CSVERRGRANTEAFF
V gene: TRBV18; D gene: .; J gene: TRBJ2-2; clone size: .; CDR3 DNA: TGTGCCAGCTCGCCGCGGGATTTTGGCACCGGGGAGCTGTTTTTT; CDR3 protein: CASSPRDFGTGELFF
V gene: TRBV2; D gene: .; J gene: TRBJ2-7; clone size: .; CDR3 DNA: TGTGCCAGCAGTGAGGGGGCCTACCACGAGCAGTACTTC; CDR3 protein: CASSEGAYHEQYF
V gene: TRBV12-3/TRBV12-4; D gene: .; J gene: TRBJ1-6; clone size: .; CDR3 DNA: TGTGCCAGCAGCCGGAGACTGGGGAATTCACCCCTCCACTTT; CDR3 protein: CASSRRLGNSPLHF
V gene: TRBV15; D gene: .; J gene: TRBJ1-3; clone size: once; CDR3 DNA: TGTGCCACCAGCAGAGATAAAGGGCTCCTCTCTGGAAACACCATATATTTT; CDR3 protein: CATSRDKGLLSGNTIYF
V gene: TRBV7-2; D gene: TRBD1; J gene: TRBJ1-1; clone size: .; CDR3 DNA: TGTGCCACTTATGACAGGGCGGGGACTGAAGCTTTCTTT; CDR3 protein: CATYDRAGTEAFF
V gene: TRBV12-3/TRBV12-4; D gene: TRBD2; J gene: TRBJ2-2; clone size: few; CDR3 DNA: TGTGCCAGCAGCCTCACGGGACTAGCGGCCGGGGAGCTGTTTTTT; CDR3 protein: CASSLTGLAAGELFF
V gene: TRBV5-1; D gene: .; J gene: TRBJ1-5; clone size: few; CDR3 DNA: TGCGCCAGCAGCTTGTGGCCAGTTGACAATCAGCCCCAGCATTTT; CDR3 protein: CASSLWPVDNQPQHF
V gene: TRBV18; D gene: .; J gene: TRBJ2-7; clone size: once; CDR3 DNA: TGTGCCAGCTCACCACCCGAGAGCTACGAGCAGTACTTC; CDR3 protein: CASSPPESYEQYF
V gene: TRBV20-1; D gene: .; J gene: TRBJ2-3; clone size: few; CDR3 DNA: TGCAGTGCTCTCACTAGGTTGGGCACAGATACGCAGTATTTT; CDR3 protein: CSALTRLGTDTQYF
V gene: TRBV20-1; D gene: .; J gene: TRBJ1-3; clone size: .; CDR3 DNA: TGCAGTGCTAGGGGCGGATCCGGGACATCTGGAAACACCATATATTTT; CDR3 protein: CSARGGSGTSGNTIYF
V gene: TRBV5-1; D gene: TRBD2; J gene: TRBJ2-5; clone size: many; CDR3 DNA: TGCGCCAGCAGCAGAGTCGGGGGGTCCCAAGAGACCCAGTACTTC; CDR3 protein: CASSRVGGSQETQYF
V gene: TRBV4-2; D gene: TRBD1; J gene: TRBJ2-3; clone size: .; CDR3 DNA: TGTGCCAGCAGCCAAGACCGGGACAGGGCTGGGGATACGCAGTATTTT; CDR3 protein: CASSQDRDRAGDTQYF
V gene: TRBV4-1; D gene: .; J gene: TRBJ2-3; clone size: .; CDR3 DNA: TGCGCCAGCAGCCAAGGGCCTAGGAGGTCCTCCCTGTTATACACAGATACGCAGTATTTT; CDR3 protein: CASSQGPRRSSLLYTDTQYF
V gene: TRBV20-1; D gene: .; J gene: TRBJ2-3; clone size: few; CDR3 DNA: TGCAGTGCTAGTCTCCCCTCTATACAGACAGATACGCAGTATTTT; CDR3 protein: CSASLPSIQTDTQYF
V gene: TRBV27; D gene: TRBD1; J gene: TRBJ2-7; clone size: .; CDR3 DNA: TGTGCCAGCAGTTTGGCCCTGGGGACAGTAGCCTACGAGCAGTACTTC; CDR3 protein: CASSLALGTVAYEQYF
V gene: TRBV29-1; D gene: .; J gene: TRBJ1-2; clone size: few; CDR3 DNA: TGCAGCGCCTCGGCTGCAGCCTATGGCTACACCTTC; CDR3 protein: CSASAAAYGYTF
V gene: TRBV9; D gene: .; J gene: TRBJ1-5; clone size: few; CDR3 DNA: TGTGCCAGCAGCGTAGAAGGGGGCAATCAGCCCCAGCATTTT; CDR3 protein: CASSVEGGNQPQHF